Reported below is one T cell receptor (beta chain). Per the study methods: It was from reference gene primer amplification that nucleated cell counts were estimated. Libraries were prepared by immunoSEQ multiplex PCR; TCRdb keeps only in-frame clonotypes and omits some of them. That table supplies the V and J calls and clone size; D and trimming were determined from the DNA. The profile shows roughly 70,000 clones, about 80% of them singletons. Trimming took 7 bases from V and 1 from J, leaving 11 bases between them. Germline CDR1 and CDR2: SGDLS and YYNGEE. This CDR3 has 13 residues. The data originate from a study of blood T cell repertoires in COVID-19. Study in general: COVID-19 samples collected from the United States, Italy and Spain covered acute and convalescent phases.

The sample consisted of peripheral blood. The V gene is TRBV9, the J gene TRBJ2-5; D is unclear. The receptor was derived from a human donor in a cohort sampled during active COVID-19. The CDR3 reads CASSAWAQETQYF. The CDR3 nucleotides read TGTGCCAGCTCCGCATGGGCCCAAGAGACCCAGTACTTC.